Listed here are 32 T cell receptor beta chains from one sample, sequenced in a study of regulatory T cells in long-lasting Graves disease. The authors built TCR beta libraries using iRepertoire HTBI primers and Arm-PCR of CDR3 regions. One entry per CDR3 protein, called by TCRdb with MiXCR from the multiplex PCR reads. The sample holds around 450,000 distinct CDR3 sequences; 15% to 20% are singletons and the top ten take 12%. The time point denotes: newly diagnosed GD, antithyroid drugs for less than 3 months. From RNA extracted from PBMCs, the TCR library was made. The sample was also reused in another study, on T cells in Graves' hyperthyroidism and ophthalmopathy.

The starting material was peripheral blood mononuclear cells (PBMCs), obtained at new diagnosis, from a patient treated with antithyroid drugs. All receptors derive from a man aged 35 to 55 with Graves disease.

In nucleotides, the CDR3 is TGTGCCAGCAGCCAAGATGGAAGCGGGGCCCCCTACGAGCAGTACTTC. Translating gives CASSQDGSGAPYEQYF. The chain recombines TRBV2 with TRBJ2-7; 7 bases line up with TRBD2. J gave up 2 bases and V 6 bases, and 13 bases lay outside the gene matches. The CDR3 sequence is 16 residues long. CDR1 SNHLY and CDR2 FYNNEI come from the germline V gene.

The table lists this clonotype with many counts. The V and J genes are TRBV5-1 and TRBJ2-3; 7 bases align to TRBD2. The CDR3 spans 12 residues. Unmatched junction bases numbered 7, after V lost 1 base and J lost 14 bases. The V gene's germline CDR1 is SGHRS and CDR2 YFSETQ. The CDR3 is CASSLSQREWYF. The DNA of the CDR3 is TGCGCCAGCAGCTTGAGCCAGCGGGAATGGTATTTT. The full variable domain, in which reference TRBV5-1 and TRBJ2-3 provide the parts outside the CDR3, is KAGVTQTPRYLIKTRGQQVTLSCSPISGHRSVSWYQQTPGQGLQFLFEYFSETQRNKGNFPGRFSGRQFSNSRSEMNVSTLELGDSALYLCASSLSQREWYFGPGTRLTVL.

This clonotype was seen more than once but under ten times. The genes are TRBV5-1 and TRBJ1-1; the D is unclear. The CDR3 runs 16 residues. With 0 bases removed from V and 1 base from J, the gap between germline ends came to 13 bases. The germline V gene encodes CDR1 SGHRS and CDR2 YFSETQ. CDR3 DNA sequence: TGCGCCAGCAGCTTGGGTGCCGGGTCTCGGAACACTGAAGCTTTCTTT. It encodes CASSLGAGSRNTEAFF.

In its sample, this clonotype was seen many times. The rearrangement uses TRBV19 and TRBJ2-7, with 14 bases fitting TRBD2. The CDR3 has 18 amino acids. Trimming took 0 bases from V and 5 from J; bases not matched to a gene: 9. Looked up from germline, CDR1 is LNHDA and CDR2 is SQIVND (reference sequence). The CDR3 DNA reads TGTGCCAGTAGTATAGATCTGTCGGGACTAGCGGGAGTAAACGAGCAGTACTTC. It translates to CASSIDLSGLAGVNEQYF.

This clonotype was picked up many times. V usage is TRBV29-1 and J usage is TRBJ1-5; 8 bases align to TRBD1. Trimming took 3 bases from V and 4 from J; bases not matched to a gene: 2. Germline CDR1 and CDR2: SQVTM and ANQGSEA. The length of the CDR3 is 13 residues. The CDR3 DNA follows: TGCAGCGTTGAGGGACAGGCGAATCAGCCCCAGCATTTT. Translation gives CSVEGQANQPQHF.

This sequence joins TRBV12-3 or TRBV12-4 and TRBJ2-1; 9 nucleotides match TRBD1. Matching the DNA end better, TRBJ2-5 makes the J call doubtful. The CDR3 covers 15 residues. The CDR3 nucleotides read TGTGCCAGCAGGGCGAGGGACAGGGCATCGGAGACCCAGTACTTC. As protein: CASRARDRASETQYF.

This clonotype was counted between two and nine times. The rearrangement links TRBV19 to TRBJ1-1; no reliable D call. Germline V gene sequence: CDR1 LNHDA, CDR2 SQIVND (reference sequence). V dropped 1 base and J dropped 2 bases, with 5 bases sitting between them. The CDR3 sequence is 13 residues long. This chain's CDR3 is CASSIVQNTEAFF. CDR3 nucleotide sequence: TGTGCCAGTAGTATAGTTCAAAACACTGAAGCTTTCTTT.

This clonotype appeared a few times. The chain is built from TRBV27 and TRBJ1-2; D remains unclear. The CDR3 loop spans 15 amino acids. Germline V gene lookup returns CDR1 MNHEY and CDR2 SMNVEV (reference sequence). Trimming took 0 bases from V and 5 from J, leaving 13 bases between them. CDR3 residues: CASSLSTVRGYGYTF. DNA of the CDR3: TGTGCCAGCAGTTTATCCACAGTGCGAGGGTATGGCTACACCTTC.

This clonotype was counted ten times or more. The chain links TRBV20-1 to TRBJ2-3, with 7 nucleotides matching TRBD2. Germline CDR1 and CDR2: DFQATT and SNEGSKA (reference sequence). This CDR3 contains 15 residues. Trimming cost V 3 bases and J 2 bases; bases outside gene matches: 8. Here the CDR3 reads CSASKPAGTTDTQYF. Written as DNA, the CDR3 is TGCAGTGCTAGCAAGCCAGCGGGGACCACAGATACGCAGTATTTT.

CDR3 amino acids: CAWSVGTDRSGNTIYF. The CDR3, as DNA: TGTGCCTGGAGTGTCGGGACAGATCGCTCTGGAAACACCATATATTTT. The genes are TRBV30 and TRBJ1-3; 7 nucleotides match TRBD1. CDR3 length: 16 amino acids. Germline trimming cut 0 bases from V and 0 bases from J; bases unmatched to any gene: 5. Germline CDR1 reads GTSNPN; CDR2 reads SVGIG (reference sequence).

This clonotype appeared many times. The rearrangement uses TRBV5-5 and TRBJ2-7; D perhaps matches TRBD1 (5 bases). CDR1 is SGHKS, CDR2 YYEKEE, per germline (reference sequence). The CDR3 contains 13 residues. V was cut by 4 bases and J by 7 bases, with 15 bases left in between. The CDR3 spells CASSPLGSGEQYF. CDR3 DNA sequence: TGTGCCAGCAGCCCGTTGGGGTCAGGGGAGCAGTACTTC.

The table lists this clonotype with many counts. The rearrangement links TRBV2 to TRBJ2-3; TRBD2 matches at 8 bases. The CDR3 runs 14 residues. V dropped 10 bases and J dropped 3; count of bases not matched to a gene: 9. CDR1 is SNHLY and CDR2 is FYNNEI in the germline V gene. The CDR3 DNA follows: TGTGCCACCACGGGGGGGCTTAGTACAGATACGCAGTATTTT. Amino acids: CATTGGLSTDTQYF.

With regard to this clonotype: This may arise from a read error, as a much more abundant clone is one base away. The chain has TRBV20-1 and TRBJ2-7; 11 bases are a match to TRBD2. This CDR3 is built from 15 residues. V lost 6 bases, J lost 7 bases, and 14 bases stayed unmatched. Germline V gene data show CDR1 as DFQATT and CDR2 as SNEGSKA (reference sequence). The CDR3 reads CSAARLAGSYNEQYF. In nucleotides, the CDR3 is TGCAGTGCCGCACGACTAGCGGGGTCCTACAATGAGCAGTACTTC.

This chain uses TRBV12-3 or TRBV12-4 with TRBJ2-1; 7 bases fit TRBD1. This CDR3 region has 14 residues. Trimming at V came to 6 bases and at J to 7 bases, leaving 9 bases not matched to a gene. In DNA form, the CDR3 reads TGTGCCAGCAGCACCGGGACAGTAGGGAATGAGCAGTTCTTC. Amino acid sequence: CASSTGTVGNEQFF.

This clonotype was counted a few times. The chain has TRBV6-5 and TRBJ2-5, with 9 positions matching TRBD1. V gave up 0 bases and J gave up 4 bases; unmatched junction bases: 6. Germline V lookup: CDR1 MNHEY, CDR2 SVGAGI. This CDR3 region has 16 residues. CDR3 in DNA: TGTGCCAGCAGTTACTCGCGACAGGGGGTCGGAGAGACCCAGTACTTC. Translation: CASSYSRQGVGETQYF.

The chain combines TRBV9 with TRBJ2-3, with 7 positions matching TRBD2. The germline V gene has CDR1 SGDLS and CDR2 YYNGEE. The CDR3 totals 15 residues. V shed 4 bases and J 0 bases; nucleotides not matched to a gene: 5. The CDR3 region has the DNA TGTGCCAGCAGCAATCTAGCGGCTAGCACAGATACGCAGTATTTT. Translated: CASSNLAASTDTQYF.

J is TRBJ2-3 and V is TRBV24-1; unclear D gene. In germline, CDR1 is KGHDR, CDR2 SFDVKD. The CDR3 spans 15 residues. With 3 bases removed from V and 2 bases from J, the gap between germline ends came to 11 bases. DNA of the CDR3: TGTGCCACCAGTGATCAAGGACCAGACACAGATACGCAGTATTTT. Its protein is CATSDQGPDTDTQYF.

This clonotype has at least ten counts. The V and J genes are TRBV28 and TRBJ1-5, with D maybe TRBD1 (6 bases). The germline gives CDR1 MDHEN, CDR2 SYDVKM. V lost 6 bases to trimming and J lost 0 bases, with 18 bases between them. This CDR3 is 17 amino acids long. The CDR3 DNA reads TGTGCCAGCAGCCGGGGGCGGAGTGACCATAGCAATCAGCCCCAGCATTTT. This encodes CASSRGRSDHSNQPQHF.

This clonotype appeared once. This may come from a read error, since a much larger clone is one base off. The missing conserved phenylalanine or tryptophan at the end of this CDR3 makes a read error likely. The chain is built from TRBV6-2 or TRBV6-3 and TRBJ2-5, with 8 bases lining up with TRBD1. The V and J ends lost 5 bases and 5 bases, in that order; junction bases with no gene match: 10. Looked up from germline, CDR1 is MNHEY and CDR2 is SVGEGT. This CDR3 has 15 amino acids. CDR3 sequence: CASSPPDREGETQYL. The CDR3 region has the DNA TGTGCCAGCAGTCCCCCGGACAGGGAAGGGGAGACCCAGTACCTC.

This clonotype was seen repeatedly, ten times or more. The V call is TRBV2, the J call TRBJ2-7; D remains unclear. Germline lookup yields CDR1 SNHLY and CDR2 FYNNEI. This CDR3 comprises 11 residues. The V and J ends lost 6 bases and 0 bases respectively, with 3 bases between them. This CDR3 is CASSHSYEQYF. CDR3 nucleotides: TGTGCCAGCAGCCACTCCTACGAGCAGTACTTC.

V gene TRBV29-1 combines with J gene TRBJ1-4; no clear D gene. The V gene's germline CDR1 is SQVTM and CDR2 ANQGSEA. V was cut by 8 bases and J by 5 bases, with 15 bases left in between. The CDR3 totals 13 residues. The CDR3 here is CSTARMGNEKLFF. The CDR3, as DNA: TGCAGCACCGCCCGAATGGGGAATGAAAAACTGTTTTTT. Using reference TRBV29-1 and TRBJ1-4 for the parts outside the CDR3, the full variable domain is SAVISQKPSRDICQRGTSLTIQCQVDSQVTMMFWYRQQPGQSLTLIATANQGSEATYESGFVIDKFPISRPNLTFSTLTVSNMSPEDSSIYLCSTARMGNEKLFFGSGTQLSVL.

At least ten counts were recorded for this clonotype. The chain recombines TRBV20-1 with TRBJ2-3; possibly TRBD1 for D (5 bases). The CDR3 consists of 14 residues. The V gene's germline CDR1 is DFQATT and CDR2 SNEGSKA (reference sequence). With 4 bases removed from V and 5 bases from J, the gap between germline ends came to 16 bases. CDR3 protein: CSAKDMLLGDTQYF. DNA for the CDR3: TGCAGTGCTAAGGACATGTTACTTGGAGATACGCAGTATTTT.

The chain recombines TRBV29-1 with TRBJ2-2; TRBD2 is a possible D gene (6 bases). The CDR3 runs 14 residues. The V end was cut by 2 bases, the J end by 6 bases, with 13 bases between. Germline CDR1 SQVTM, CDR2 ANQGSEA. In nucleotides, the CDR3 is TGCAGCGTTGAAATCGGAGGGAGGTCCGGGGAGCTGTTTTTT. It yields the protein CSVEIGGRSGELFF.

This clonotype was seen more than once but under ten times. The genes are TRBV20-1 and TRBJ1-6, with D uncertain. The V end lost 2 bases, the J end lost 13 bases, and 18 bases lay between the germline ends. The CDR3 loop spans 14 amino acids. The germline gives CDR1 DFQATT, CDR2 SNEGSKA (reference sequence). The CDR3 nucleotides are TGCAGTGCTAGAACACCCGGGCCCTCACGGCCCCTCCACTTT. It translates to CSARTPGPSRPLHF.

This clonotype occurred many times. The chain combines TRBV27 with TRBJ1-1; D uncertain. This CDR3 spans 15 amino acids. The germline V gene encodes CDR1 MNHEY and CDR2 SMNVEV (reference sequence). The V end lost 5 bases, the J end lost 2 bases, and 15 bases lay between the germline ends. CDR3 residues: CASSPLGGLNTEAFF. As DNA, the CDR3 is TGTGCCAGCAGTCCCCTAGGAGGACTTAACACTGAAGCTTTCTTT.

The rearrangement links TRBV6-1 to TRBJ2-7; TRBD2 agrees at 8 bases. This CDR3 spans 14 amino acids. Germline-derived CDR1 and CDR2 are MNHNS and SASEGT. Trimming cost V 7 bases and J 3 bases; bases outside gene matches: 8. In nucleotides, the CDR3 is TGTGCCAGCAACGAGAGCGGGGGTAGCTACGAGCAGTACTTC. This sequence encodes CASNESGGSYEQYF.

This clonotype occurred once. This sequence may be a read error, since a much larger clone differs from it by one base. The rearrangement links TRBV30 to TRBJ1-1; D unclear. The CDR3 consists of 15 residues. Germline lookup yields CDR1 GTSNPN and CDR2 SVGIG (reference sequence). CDR3 loop: CAWSPTYLGSSEALF. As DNA, the CDR3 is TGTGCCTGGAGTCCTACATATTTAGGGTCATCTGAAGCTCTCTTT.

This clonotype has a count of ten or more. This chain links TRBV5-1 with TRBJ2-1; 7 positions agree with TRBD2. The V gene's germline CDR1 is SGHRS and CDR2 YFSETQ. This CDR3 spans 17 amino acids. After removal of 0 bases from V and 9 bases from J, the junction contained 15 bases not matched to a gene. CDR3 region: CASSLGDEGGPGGEQFF. The CDR3 DNA sequence: TGCGCCAGCAGCTTGGGAGATGAGGGAGGGCCCGGAGGTGAGCAGTTCTTC.

This clonotype was detected ten times or more. The V call is TRBV7-9, the J call TRBJ2-4; 7 bases are shared with TRBD1. CDR3 length: 14 amino acids. The V gene's germline CDR1 is SEHNR and CDR2 FQNEAQ (reference sequence). V was clipped by 6 bases and J by 1 base; unmatched bases: 3. The CDR3: CASSSTGAKNIQYF. Here the CDR3 DNA reads TGTGCCAGCAGTTCGACAGGGGCCAAAAACATTCAGTACTTC.

This clonotype was observed at least ten times. The chain is built from TRBV2 and TRBJ1-5; D remains ambiguous. This CDR3 comprises 15 residues. Germline V gene sequence: CDR1 SNHLY, CDR2 FYNNEI. V was cut by 8 bases and J by 1 base, with 15 bases left in between. The chain's CDR3 is CASAGRGGSNQPQHF. The CDR3 bases are TGTGCCAGCGCGGGTCGGGGAGGCAGCAATCAGCCCCAGCATTTT.

Ten or more counts support this clonotype. J is TRBJ2-5 and V is TRBV12-3 or TRBV12-4; D may be TRBD1 (6 bases). V dropped 4 bases and J dropped 5 bases, with 14 bases sitting between them. The CDR3 covers 14 residues. CDR3: CASSSTTGSETQYF. CDR3 coding DNA: TGTGCCAGCAGTTCCACCACAGGGAGTGAGACCCAGTACTTC.

This clonotype was found a few times. The chain couples TRBV19 to TRBJ2-7; D perhaps matches TRBD2 (6 bases). The CDR3 runs to 13 residues. Germline CDR1 and CDR2: LNHDA and SQIVND (reference sequence). V dropped 3 bases and J dropped 6 bases, with 12 bases sitting between them. The CDR3 reads CASSMGGALEQYF. The CDR3 DNA is TGTGCCAGTAGTATGGGGGGAGCCCTCGAGCAGTACTTC.